The 27 T cell receptor beta chains below come from one sample, sequenced in a study of identical twins. MiXCR was run by TCRdb on the 5' RACE reads, yielding one entry per CDR3 protein. This table has about 200,000 distinct CDR3 sequences, about 15% appearing once. This same sample was also taken into another study, of T cells expressing NK-cell markers.

Material: CD8+ T cells sorted from blood. Every receptor here comes from a woman aged 18-29 years in good health.

V gene TRBV2 combines with J gene TRBJ2-1; TRBD2 matches at 7 bases. The V gene end was trimmed by 6 bases and the J gene end by 4 bases; junction bases not matched to a gene: 9. CDR3 length: 15 residues. Looked up from germline, CDR1 is SNHLY and CDR2 is FYNNEI. CDR3 DNA sequence: TGTGCCAGCAGGACTAGCCTGGGACGTTACAATGAGCAGTTCTTC. This gives the protein CASRTSLGRYNEQFF.

This clonotype is classed as medium-sized. The genes are TRBV24-1 and TRBJ2-2, with D tentatively TRBD1 or TRBD2 (5 bases each). V lost 9 bases to trimming and J lost 5 bases, with 9 bases between them. Germline lookup yields CDR1 KGHDR and CDR2 SFDVKD. The CDR3 covers 12 residues. As DNA, the CDR3 is TGTGCCACCGGGACCTCGACCGGGGAGCTGTTTTTT. This sequence encodes CATGTSTGELFF.

This chain uses TRBV20-1 with TRBJ2-1, with a possible D match to TRBD2 (5 bases). There are 17 residues in the CDR3. Germline CDR1 is DFQATT and CDR2 is SNEGSKA (reference sequence). V was shortened by 6 bases and J by 3 bases, with 24 bases between the two germline ends. CDR3 sequence: CSANGGGERFYYNEQFF. The CDR3 coding sequence is TGCAGTGCGAATGGTGGTGGAGAGCGGTTCTACTACAATGAGCAGTTCTTC.

In its sample, this clonotype was seen many times. One end of the junction is discordant with germline, which a read error may explain. The rearrangement links TRBV7-7 to TRBJ2-3; 8 bases are a match to TRBD1. CDR3 length: 14 amino acids. Germline CDR1 SSHAT, CDR2 FNYEAQ (reference sequence). Here the CDR3 reads CASSSGQGADTQYF. The CDR3 DNA follows: TGTGCTAGCAGCTCCGGACAGGGAGCAGATACGCAGTATTTT.

This clonotype appeared a few times. The genes are TRBV7-2 and TRBJ2-3, with a weak D call TRBD2 (6 bases). Germline assignment: CDR1 SGHTA and CDR2 FQGNSA. V shed 6 bases and J shed 5 bases, with 12 bases lying between them. This CDR3 is 13 amino acids long. CDR3: CASSRDSGDTQYF. CDR3 DNA: TGTGCCAGCAGTCGGGACTCTGGAGATACGCAGTATTTT.

This clonotype was counted between two and nine times. The gene calls are TRBV10-3 and TRBJ1-2, with 8 bases that match TRBD1. Losses at the gene ends were 3 bases for V and 3 bases for J; bases not matched to a gene: 9. Germline V gene sequence: CDR1 ENHRY, CDR2 SYGVKD. The CDR3 contains 16 residues. The CDR3 DNA follows: TGTGCCATCAGTGACCGGACAGGGTCGTTTCACTATGGCTACACCTTC. Encoded protein: CAISDRTGSFHYGYTF.

The V gene is TRBV9, the J gene TRBJ2-1, with D perhaps TRBD1 (6 bases). CDR3 size: 12 residues. Germline assignment: CDR1 SGDLS and CDR2 YYNGEE. The V and J ends lost 4 bases and 9 bases respectively, with 11 bases between them. The CDR3 coding sequence is TGTGCCAGCAGCTTCAGGGGTGTTGAGCAGTTCTTC. The encoded protein is CASSFRGVEQFF.

The chain combines TRBV20-1 with TRBJ2-1, with a tentative D call TRBD1 (6 bases). Per germline, CDR1 DFQATT and CDR2 SNEGSKA (reference sequence). Trimming removed 5 bases from V and 8 bases from J, with 10 bases in between. The CDR3 is 11 amino acids. CDR3 sequence reads: CSAVQGDEQFF. Here the CDR3 DNA reads TGCAGTGCTGTACAGGGAGATGAGCAGTTCTTC.

J is TRBJ2-1 and V is TRBV14; TRBD2 is a possible D gene (7 bases). This CDR3 region has 15 residues. Germline-derived CDR1 and CDR2 are SGHDN and FVKESK. Trimming shortened V by 1 base and J by 8 bases, and 15 bases separated the two germline ends. CDR3 region: CASSQASGTSHEQFF. Here the CDR3 DNA reads TGTGCCAGCAGCCAAGCGAGCGGGACATCCCATGAGCAGTTCTTC.

V is TRBV11-3 and J is TRBJ2-5; 9 nucleotides agree with TRBD2. Germline values: CDR1 SGHNT, CDR2 YENEEA. The CDR3 has 16 amino acids. V was clipped by 4 bases and J by 0 bases; unmatched bases: 6. Here the CDR3 reads CASSSRLAEYQETQYF. As DNA, the CDR3 is TGTGCCAGCAGCTCCAGACTAGCGGAGTACCAAGAGACCCAGTACTTC. Full variable domain (rest looked up from reference TRBV11-3 and TRBJ2-5): EAGVVQSPRYKIIEKKQPVAFWCNPISGHNTLYWYLQNLGQGPELLIRYENEEAVDDSQLPKDRFSAERLKGVDSTLKIQPAELGDSAVYLCASSSRLAEYQETQYFGPGTRLLVL.

This clonotype came up a few times. The rearrangement links TRBV11-2 to TRBJ2-7; 10 bases are a match to TRBD1. From germline, CDR1 is SGHAT and CDR2 FQNNGV. The CDR3 consists of 16 residues. The J segment lost 8 bases and the V segment lost 0 bases, leaving 10 bases of the junction unmatched. CDR3 DNA sequence: TGTGCCAGCAGCTTAGATCCCCGGACAGGGGGGTTGAAGCAGTACTTC. Amino acid sequence: CASSLDPRTGGLKQYF. Using reference TRBV11-2 and TRBJ2-7 for the parts outside the CDR3, the full variable domain is EAGVAQSPRYKIIEKRQSVAFWCNPISGHATLYWYQQILGQGPKLLIQFQNNGVVDDSQLPKDRFSAERLKGVDSTLKIQPAKLEDSAVYLCASSLDPRTGGLKQYFGPGTRLTVT.

The genes are TRBV6-2 or TRBV6-3 and TRBJ2-1; D uncertain. From germline, CDR1 is MNHEY and CDR2 SVGEGT. V lost 10 bases and J lost 0, with 22 bases in between. The CDR3 is made up of 17 amino acids. The CDR3 sequence is CATYSPQWESSYNEQFF. In DNA form, the CDR3 reads TGTGCCACCTACTCCCCTCAGTGGGAAAGCTCCTACAATGAGCAGTTCTTC.

This clonotype was counted between two and nine times. The chain links TRBV3-1 to TRBJ2-7, with D perhaps matching TRBD2 (5 bases). This CDR3 is 13 amino acids long. The V gene lost 3 bases and the J gene lost 7 bases, with 13 bases spanning the gap. The germline V gene has CDR1 LGHDT and CDR2 YNNKEL (reference sequence). The CDR3 spells CASSHSSGGEQYF. The CDR3, as DNA: TGTGCCAGCAGCCATTCCAGCGGTGGAGAGCAGTACTTC.

This clonotype turned up a few times. CDR3 loop: CASSLDRGHFYGYTF. The CDR3 region has the DNA TGTGCCAGCAGTTTAGACAGGGGGCATTTCTATGGCTACACCTTC. The genes are TRBV12-3 or TRBV12-4 and TRBJ1-2; 9 bases line up with TRBD1. After removal of 1 base from V and 4 bases from J, the junction contained 4 bases not matched to a gene. This CDR3 contains 15 residues.

This clonotype appeared a few times. This chain joins TRBV6-6 and TRBJ1-2; no reliable D call. Trimming stripped 4 bases from V and 8 bases from J, with 8 bases between. The CDR3 length is 11 residues. The V gene's germline CDR1 is MNHNY and CDR2 SVGAGI (reference sequence). As DNA, the CDR3 is TGTGCCAGCAGTTCTACAGAGGGCTACACCTTC. Amino acid sequence: CASSSTEGYTF.

The chain combines TRBV27 with TRBJ1-1; D gene uncertain. This CDR3 is 15 amino acids long. V lost 1 base and J 3 bases, leaving 12 bases between the germline ends. Germline lookup yields CDR1 MNHEY and CDR2 SMNVEV (reference sequence). The CDR3 nucleotides are TGTGCCAGCAGTTTATTAGCGAGGGATCACACTGAAGCTTTCTTT. The encoded protein is CASSLLARDHTEAFF.

This clonotype was found a few times. The chain has TRBV9 and TRBJ2-7; D remains ambiguous. There are 15 residues in the CDR3. The V gene lost 4 bases and the J gene lost 5 bases, with 19 bases spanning the gap. Per the germline V gene, CDR1 is SGDLS and CDR2 is YYNGEE. In DNA form, the CDR3 reads TGTGCCAGCAGCCCAAATCACGTCCTTTCTCACGAGCAGTACTTC. As protein: CASSPNHVLSHEQYF.

This chain joins TRBV6-5 and TRBJ2-2; D perhaps matches TRBD1 (5 bases). CDR3 size: 16 residues. The V gene lost 2 bases and the J gene lost 2 bases, with 12 bases spanning the gap. Per germline, CDR1 MNHEY and CDR2 SVGAGI. The chain's CDR3 is CASSYEGERNTGELFF. The CDR3 DNA reads as TGTGCCAGCAGTTACGAAGGGGAAAGAAACACCGGGGAGCTGTTTTTT.

V usage is TRBV2 and J usage is TRBJ2-3; possible D gene TRBD1, 5 bases. Germline CDR1 SNHLY, CDR2 FYNNEI. V gave up 3 bases and J gave up 2 bases, with 12 bases separating them. This CDR3 has 15 amino acids. This CDR3 is CASSEGQGITDTQYF. The CDR3 nucleotides are TGTGCCAGCAGTGAGGGTCAGGGAATCACAGATACGCAGTATTTT. Using reference TRBV2 and TRBJ2-3 for the parts outside the CDR3, the full variable domain is EPEVTQTPSHQVTQMGQEVILRCVPISNHLYFYWYRQILGQKVEFLVSFYNNEISEKSEIFDDQFSVERPDGSNFTLKIRSTKLEDSAMYFCASSEGQGITDTQYFGPGTRLTVL.

The sample holds a few counts of this clonotype. This sequence joins TRBV7-2 and TRBJ2-7; the D gene is possibly TRBD2 (6 bases). The germline CDR1 and CDR2 sequences are SGHTA and FQGNSA. The V end was cut by 4 bases, the J end by 2 bases, with 15 bases between. The CDR3 spans 15 residues. The CDR3 sequence is CASSYHSGGAYEQYF. The CDR3 nucleotides are TGTGCCAGCAGCTACCATAGCGGTGGGGCCTACGAGCAGTACTTC.

The chain uses TRBV9 and TRBJ2-7, with 9 positions matching TRBD1. Germline trimming cut 3 bases from V and 3 bases from J; bases unmatched to any gene: 4. Germline-derived CDR1 and CDR2 are SGDLS and YYNGEE. CDR3 length: 14 residues. The DNA of the CDR3 is TGTGCCAGCAGCGCGGGACAGGGAAACTACGAGCAGTACTTC. The encoded protein is CASSAGQGNYEQYF.

V gene TRBV6-6 combines with J gene TRBJ2-1; D call uncertain. The CDR3 runs to 12 residues. Germline loops: CDR1 MNHNY, CDR2 SVGAGI (reference sequence). With 0 bases removed from V and 9 bases from J, the gap between germline ends came to 6 bases. CDR3 sequence reads: CASSYSGIEQFF. CDR3 in DNA: TGTGCCAGCAGTTACTCGGGTATTGAGCAGTTCTTC.

CDR3 residues: CASSFEDSYEQYF. CDR3 coding DNA: TGTGCCAGCAGCTTTGAGGACTCCTACGAGCAGTACTTC. The V gene is TRBV7-9, the J gene TRBJ2-7; D is undetermined. V dropped 3 bases and J dropped 0 bases, with 6 bases sitting between them. There are 13 residues in the CDR3. Per germline, CDR1 SEHNR and CDR2 FQNEAQ (reference sequence).

This clonotype was seen a few times. The J gene is TRBJ2-3, the V gene TRBV12-3 or TRBV12-4; 8 nucleotides agree with TRBD1. There are 15 residues in the CDR3. V was clipped by 2 bases and J by 3 bases; unmatched bases: 4. This CDR3 reads CASSLFGQGTDTQYF. CDR3 nucleotides: TGTGCCAGCAGTTTATTCGGACAGGGAACAGATACGCAGTATTTT.

This clonotype was counted between two and nine times. This chain joins TRBV12-5 and TRBJ2-7; D gene ambiguous. There are 13 residues in the CDR3. CDR1 LGHNT and CDR2 FRNRAP come from the germline V gene. The V and J ends lost 6 bases and 0 bases respectively, with 9 bases between them. The CDR3 DNA sequence: TGTGCTAGTGGCCCGGTGGTCTCCTACGAGCAGTACTTC. Protein sequence: CASGPVVSYEQYF.

This clonotype occurred a few times. The V call is TRBV9, the J call TRBJ1-2; unclear D gene. The ends were cut back, 0 bases at V and 4 bases at J, with 4 bases in the middle. Germline CDR1 reads SGDLS; CDR2 reads YYNGEE. The CDR3 is 12 amino acids. DNA of the CDR3: TGTGCCAGCAGCGTAGATCCCTATGGCTACACCTTC. Protein sequence: CASSVDPYGYTF.

V is TRBV12-3 or TRBV12-4 and J is TRBJ2-7; D not resolved. The length of the CDR3 is 15 residues. V lost 1 base and J 7 bases, leaving 17 bases between the germline ends. The CDR3 protein is CASSLVGSGPREQYF. CDR3 DNA: TGTGCCAGCAGTTTAGTGGGTTCGGGTCCAAGGGAGCAGTACTTC.